This TCR beta chain is from a study of identifying expanded T cells in peripheral blood. Study-wide results and limits: Clone count variance between approximately 2-week samples rose with total template count. Differentially abundant clones: approximately 1.3 between replicates, 16.4 at 2 to 3 weeks, 19 at four.

With V trimmed by 7 bases and J by 2 bases, 10 bases remained unmatched. This CDR3 has 16 amino acids. Germline-derived CDR1 and CDR2 are SGHNT and YENEEA. Healthy donors had no documented immune events, such as infections, while sampled. Here immunoSEQ multiplex PCR was the method, and the copy in TCRdb shows in-frame clones only, minus some. The top ten hold less than 6% of the sample, which has over 90,000 clones, roughly 88% seen once. To note about this clone: Its target is unknown.

The sample consisted of blood. The V gene is TRBV11-3, the J gene TRBJ2-2, with 7 bases lining up with TRBD1. This TCR came from a person between 18 and 75 years old in good health. The CDR3 region is CASTQVGTVNTGELFF. As DNA, the CDR3 is TGTGCCAGCACCCAAGTAGGGACAGTAAACACCGGGGAGCTGTTTTTT. Using reference TRBV11-3 and TRBJ2-2 for the parts outside the CDR3, the full variable domain is EAGVVQSPRYKIIEKKQPVAFWCNPISGHNTLYWYLQNLGQGPELLIRYENEEAVDDSQLPKDRFSAERLKGVDSTLKIQPAELGDSAVYLCASTQVGTVNTGELFFGEGSRLTVL.